This TCR beta chain was captured by sequencing in a study of T cells in Graves' hyperthyroidism and ophthalmopathy. V lost 1 base to trimming and J lost 7 bases, with 17 bases between them. The germline CDR1 and CDR2 sequences are SGHTA and FQGNSA. This CDR3 comprises 15 residues. Amplified regions were TCR beta CDR3 sequences from RNA transcripts. Carried out on the TCR CDR3, a first-round RT-PCR used the HTBI primer set. TCRdb re-called the multiplex PCR reads with MiXCR, one entry per CDR3 protein. The sample records 610,000 or so distinct CDR3 sequences, just over 45% being singletons. Diagnosis rested on symptoms, serum thyroxine and TRAb, thyroid ultrasound, and orbital computed tomography. The table lists this clonotype with many counts. The antigen remains undetermined. Study conclusions and caveats: Among thyroid clonotypes expanded above 0.001, most also appeared in blood. Separation of ophthalmopathy from stable hyperthyroidism was achieved by a 13 V-J model.

The gene calls are TRBV7-2 and TRBJ2-7; TRBD2 is a possible D gene (5 bases). The origin of this receptor is a woman aged 18-35 years with Graves' hyperthyroidism. Sequencing was carried out using peripheral blood or thyroid tissue (not recorded which). The CDR3 is CASSLVGSVPWEQYF. CDR3 DNA: TGTGCCAGCAGCTTAGTGGGTAGCGTCCCTTGGGAGCAGTACTTC.